This is a list of T cell receptor beta chains from one sample in a study of PD-1 blockade in classical Hodgkin lymphoma. The protocol was immunoSEQ multiplex PCR, while the TCRdb copy is restricted to in-frame clones and leaves out a portion. The sample has fewer than 90,000 clones, under 90% seen once. The sequencing used peripheral blood mononuclear cells (PBMCs), collected at baseline. These receptors were taken from a human donor with classical Hodgkin lymphoma. CDR3s include the opening cysteine and the closing phenylalanine or tryptophan. A D gene is named only where the DNA matches it firmly. Part of the rows lack a size; the others show once, few, many or a class for expanded clones.

TRBD2 | - | TRBJ2-1 | TRBV6-5 | CASSSLAVNEQFF | TGTGCCAGCAGCTCCCTAGCGGTTAATGAGCAGTTCTTC
- | - | TRBJ2-1 | TRBV6-6 | CASKPVNDEQFF | TGTGCCAGCAAGCCCGTGAACGATGAGCAGTTCTTC
TRBD2 | - | TRBJ2-1 | TRBV5-8 | CASSLEAGLVNNEQFF | TGTGCCAGCAGCTTGGAGGCGGGACTAGTAAACAATGAGCAGTTCTTC
- | - | TRBJ1-1 | TRBV6-5 | CASSYSSGRLNTEAFF | TGTGCCAGCAGTTACTCTAGCGGCAGACTGAACACTGAAGCTTTCTTT
TRBD1 | - | TRBJ1-5 | TRBV6-1 | CASRPGQENQPQHF | TGTGCCAGCAGACCGGGACAGGAAAATCAGCCCCAGCATTTT
TRBD1 | - | TRBJ1-2 | TRBV27 | CASSPAGGGWGANYGYTF | TGTGCCAGCAGTCCCGCAGGGGGCGGCTGGGGCGCTAACTATGGCTACACCTTC
- | - | TRBJ1-4 | TRBV5-4 | CASSPAGGATNEKLFF | TGTGCCAGCAGCCCTGCGGGGGGGGCAACTAATGAAAAACTGTTTTTT
TRBD2 | - | TRBJ2-1 | TRBV5-1 | CASSLIGGRATNEQFF | TGCGCCAGCAGCTTGATTGGCGGGAGGGCCACTAATGAGCAGTTCTTC
TRBD2 | - | TRBJ2-3 | TRBV4-1 | CASSQDIGLAGVGTQYF | TGCGCCAGCAGCCAAGATATCGGACTAGCGGGAGTGGGAACGCAGTATTTT
- | - | TRBJ2-1 | TRBV19 | CASSLRADTYNEQFF | TGTGCCAGTAGTTTAAGAGCGGATACCTACAATGAGCAGTTCTTC
TRBD1 | - | TRBJ1-1 | TRBV6-4 | CASSEQGDTEAFF | TGTGCCAGCAGTGAACAGGGGGACACTGAAGCTTTCTTT
- | - | TRBJ2-1 | TRBV7-9 | CASSSEPTLYNEQFF | TGTGCCAGCAGCTCCGAACCGACGCTTTACAATGAGCAGTTCTTC
- | - | TRBJ2-7 | TRBV7-9 | CASSLVHEQYF | TGTGCCAGCAGCTTGGTCCACGAGCAGTACTTC
- | - | TRBJ2-7 | TRBV30 | CAWSVLTGDEQYF | TGTGCCTGGAGTGTTCTGACGGGTGACGAGCAGTACTTC
- | - | TRBJ1-1 | TRBV6-1 | CASRLKKHTEAFF | TGTGCCAGCAGGCTCAAGAAGCACACTGAAGCTTTCTTT
- | - | TRBJ1-5 | TRBV21-1 | CAPLKEVNQPQHF | TGTGCCCCGCTGAAGGAGGTCAATCAGCCCCAGCATTTT
TRBD2 | - | TRBJ2-5 | TRBV19 | CASSIGSGSAETQYF | TGTGCCAGTAGTATTGGTAGCGGGAGCGCGGAGACCCAGTACTTC
TRBD1 | - | TRBJ1-4 | TRBV5-1 | CASSLGDSLGEKLFF | TGCGCCAGCAGTCTAGGGGACAGCCTGGGTGAAAAACTGTTTTTT
- | - | TRBJ2-1 | TRBV5-1 | CASSWDNEQFF | TGCGCCAGCAGCTGGGACAATGAGCAGTTCTTC
- | - | TRBJ1-1 | TRBV15 | CATSTGFETEAFF | TGTGCCACCAGCACGGGGTTCGAAACTGAAGCTTTCTTT
TRBD1 | - | TRBJ2-5 | TRBV30 | CAWSRDSSYQETQYF | TGTGCCTGGAGTCGGGACAGTTCGTACCAAGAGACCCAGTACTTC
- | - | TRBJ1-1 | TRBV7-2 | CASSLSSGSEAFF | TGTGCCAGCAGCTTAAGTTCAGGGTCTGAAGCTTTCTTT
- | - | TRBJ2-1 | TRBV2 | CASSGPGRLGEQFF | TGTGCCAGCAGTGGACCTGGGAGGTTAGGTGAGCAGTTCTTC
- | - | TRBJ1-5 | TRBV10-3 | CAISESEALNQPQHF | TGTGCCATCAGTGAGTCTGAGGCGCTTAATCAGCCCCAGCATTTT
TRBD1 | - | TRBJ1-1 | TRBV29-1 | CSVWDRAYTEAFF | TGCAGCGTGTGGGACAGGGCATACACTGAAGCTTTCTTT
TRBD2 | - | TRBJ2-7 | TRBV11-2 | CASSPINRGTSRGYEQYF | TGTGCCAGCAGCCCTATTAATCGGGGGACTAGCCGGGGCTACGAGCAGTACTTC
- | - | TRBJ2-2 | TRBV4-1 | CASSPYRNTGELFF | TGCGCCAGCAGCCCGTACAGGAACACCGGGGAGCTGTTTTTT
- | - | TRBJ2-2 | TRBV11-2 | CASTQRGARNTGELFF | TGTGCCAGCACCCAACGGGGGGCGCGGAACACCGGGGAGCTGTTTTTT
- | - | TRBJ2-7 | TRBV18 | CASSPSGIEQYF | TGTGCCAGCTCACCGTCCGGGATCGAGCAGTACTTC
TRBD1 | - | TRBJ2-7 | TRBV19 | CASRGRGTGEQYF | TGTGCCAGTAGGGGTAGGGGGACAGGCGAGCAGTACTTC
- | - | TRBJ1-3 | TRBV10-3 | CAISVRTGRPNTIYF | TGTGCCATCAGTGTTCGAACAGGGAGGCCCAACACCATATATTTT
TRBD1 | few | TRBJ2-2 | TRBV19 | CASSRGQTLTGELFF | TGTGCCAGTAGTAGGGGACAGACTCTCACCGGGGAGCTGTTTTTT
- | - | TRBJ2-1 | TRBV27 | CASSLSIDSYNEQFF | TGTGCCAGCAGTTTATCGATAGACTCCTACAATGAGCAGTTCTTC
- | - | TRBJ2-3 | TRBV19 | CASSSWGDTQYF | TGTGCCAGTAGTAGCTGGGGGGATACGCAGTATTTT
- | - | TRBJ2-7 | TRBV5-1 | CASSLAPYSNIYEQYF | TGCGCCAGCAGCTTGGCTCCCTATTCCAACATCTACGAGCAGTACTTC
- | - | TRBJ2-6 | TRBV6-5 | CASLGSSGANVLTF | TGTGCCAGCCTCGGGAGCTCTGGGGCCAACGTCCTGACTTTC
TRBD2 | - | TRBJ2-2 | TRBV5-1 | CASGLAGNTGELFF | TGCGCCAGCGGACTAGCGGGTAACACCGGGGAGCTGTTTTTT
TRBD1 | - | TRBJ1-2 | TRBV5-4 | CASSFPGDSYGYTF | TGTGCCAGCAGCTTTCCAGGGGACAGCTATGGCTACACCTTC